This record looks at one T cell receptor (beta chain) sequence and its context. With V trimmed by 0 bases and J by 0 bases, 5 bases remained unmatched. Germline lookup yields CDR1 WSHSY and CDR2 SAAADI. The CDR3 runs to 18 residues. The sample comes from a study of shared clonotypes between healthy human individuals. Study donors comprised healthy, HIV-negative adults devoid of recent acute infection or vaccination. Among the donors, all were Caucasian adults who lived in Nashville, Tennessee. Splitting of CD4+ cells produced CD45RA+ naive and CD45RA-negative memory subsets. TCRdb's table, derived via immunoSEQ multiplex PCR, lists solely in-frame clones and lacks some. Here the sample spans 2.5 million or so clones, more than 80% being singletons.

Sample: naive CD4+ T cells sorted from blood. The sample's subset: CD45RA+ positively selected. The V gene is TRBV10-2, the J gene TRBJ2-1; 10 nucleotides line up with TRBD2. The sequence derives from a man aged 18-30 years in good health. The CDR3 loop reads CASSESHSGRSSYNEQFF. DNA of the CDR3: TGCGCCAGCAGTGAGTCGCATAGCGGGAGGAGCTCCTACAATGAGCAGTTCTTC.